The 24 T cell receptor beta chains in this list originate from one sample, sequenced in a study of T cell repertoires in cytomegalovirus infection (dated by TCRdb to between 2019 and 2020). This specimen's treatment or condition label, per the study, means: in vitro stimulation with specific CMV peptide epitopes to enrich CMV-specific T cells. Data came from an Illumina HiSeq 1500. TCRdb redid the processing of the public reads, applying fastp at Q25 and MiXCR, and retained in-frame beta chains. One record per CDR3 amino acid sequence lists the most common genes and DNA. For this sample the table gives a few hundred thousand distinct CDR3 sequences, of which 40% were detected only once. Around 46% of the sample is held by the ten biggest clonotypes. Which antigens these TCRs recognize remains unknown. The sequences come from cultured PBMCs, collected from culture after CMV antigen stimulation. The receptors were gathered from a human donor in good health (CMV status not recorded). Some clones in this sample may be carry-over from other donors' samples.

This clonotype was found a few times. CDR3 protein: CASSYLRGSRETQYF. The CDR3 DNA sequence: TGTGCCAGCAGTTACCTGCGCGGGAGTCGCGAGACCCAGTACTTC. This sequence joins TRBV6-2 or TRBV6-3 and TRBJ2-5; TRBD2 matches 7 bases. The CDR3 extends over 15 amino acids. J was trimmed by 5 bases and V by 2 bases; bases with no gene match: 8. Germline CDR1 and CDR2: MNHEY and SVGEGT.

The V and J genes are TRBV19 and TRBJ2-3; unclear D gene. Germline V gene data show CDR1 as LNHDA and CDR2 as SQIVND (reference sequence). The CDR3 has 13 amino acids. Between the trimmed V and J ends, which lost 5 bases and 6 bases, there was a span of 12 bases. CDR3 nucleotides: TGTGCCAGTAGTTCTGGTCTATGGGATACGCAGTATTTT. Protein: CASSSGLWDTQYF.

This clonotype turned up a few times. The V gene is TRBV15, the J gene TRBJ1-2; D may be TRBD1 (6 bases). Germline CDR1 and CDR2: LNHNV and YYDKDF (reference sequence). There are 14 residues in the CDR3. Trimming cost V 3 bases and J 5 bases, with 13 bases left between them. In DNA, the CDR3 is TGTGCCACCAGCAGGGAAACAGGGTATTATGGCTACACCTTC. Translating it yields CATSRETGYYGYTF.

The chain employs TRBV6-6 and TRBJ2-7; 7 bases fit TRBD1. Germline CDR1 reads MNHNY; CDR2 reads SVGAGI (reference sequence). This CDR3 comprises 15 residues. Trimming took 1 base from V and 1 from J; bases not matched to a gene: 4. CDR3 in DNA: TGTGCCAGCAGTTACTGGACAGGTGCGTCCTACGAGCAGTACTTC. Translating gives CASSYWTGASYEQYF.

This chain links TRBV19 with TRBJ2-7, with TRBD2 matching 11 bases. The CDR3 is 13 amino acids. V dropped 5 bases and J dropped 5; count of bases not matched to a gene: 2. CDR1 LNHDA and CDR2 SQIVND come from the germline V gene (reference sequence). The CDR3 sequence: CASSELAGDEQYF. In DNA form, the CDR3 reads TGTGCCAGTAGTGAACTAGCGGGAGACGAGCAGTACTTC.

This clonotype showed up just a few times. As DNA, the CDR3 is TGTGCCAGCAGCCATGGGGGCGGACAGGGGGCCGAGACCCAGTACTTC. The encoded protein is CASSHGGGQGAETQYF. The chain employs TRBV5-4 and TRBJ2-5; 11 nucleotides align to TRBD1. The ends lost 4 bases at V and 5 bases at J; junction bases unmatched: 10. CDR1 SGHNT and CDR2 YYREEE come from the germline V gene (reference sequence). CDR3 length equals 16 residues. The full variable domain, its missing parts supplied by reference TRBV5-4 and TRBJ2-5, is ETGVTQSPTHLIKTRGQQVTLRCSSQSGHNTVSWYQQALGQGPQFIFQYYREEENGRGNFPPRFSGLQFPNYSSELNVNALELDDSALYLCASSHGGGQGAETQYFGPGTRLLVL.

The genes are TRBV7-2 and TRBJ1-6, with 7 bases matching TRBD1. Losses at the gene ends were 4 bases for V and 6 bases for J; bases not matched to a gene: 9. Germline V lookup: CDR1 SGHTA, CDR2 FQGNSA. The CDR3 sequence is 16 residues long. The CDR3 sequence is CASSWGGTAVNSPLHF. As DNA, the CDR3 is TGTGCCAGCAGCTGGGGGGGGACAGCCGTTAATTCACCCCTCCACTTT.

This clonotype came up a few times. The chain combines TRBV7-2 with TRBJ1-5; D not certain. CDR1 is SGHTA, CDR2 FQGNSA, per germline. Trimming stripped 7 bases from V and 4 bases from J, with 11 bases between. The CDR3 is 13 residues long. CDR3 loop: CASTNSENQPQHF. The CDR3 DNA follows: TGTGCCAGCACCAACAGCGAGAATCAGCCCCAGCATTTT.

This clonotype was seen only a few times. This chain connects TRBV7-9 to TRBJ2-7; 10 bases fit TRBD1. CDR3 length: 14 amino acids. CDR1 and CDR2 from the germline V gene are SEHNR and FQNEAQ (reference sequence). With 1 base clipped from V and 7 bases from J, the junction kept 4 bases outside the gene matches. This chain's CDR3 is CASSLGGQGGEQYF. The CDR3 DNA is TGTGCCAGCAGCTTAGGAGGACAGGGGGGTGAGCAGTACTTC.

This clonotype was observed a handful of times. In DNA, the CDR3 is TGTGCCAGCTCACCCTCGAGCGATCCCGCTACTATGAACACTGAAGCTTTCTTT. It is translated as CASSPSSDPATMNTEAFF. The chain is built from TRBV18 and TRBJ1-1, with unresolved D. The CDR3 extends over 18 amino acids. Looked up from germline, CDR1 is KGHSH and CDR2 is LQKENI. Trimming pared 3 bases from V and 0 bases from J, leaving 20 bases between.

The chain has TRBV15 and TRBJ1-5, with TRBD1 as a possible D gene (5 bases). Per the germline V gene, CDR1 is LNHNV and CDR2 is YYDKDF (reference sequence). V was shortened by 2 bases and J by 4 bases, with 18 bases between the two germline ends. The length of the CDR3 is 17 residues. CDR3 DNA: TGTGCCACCAGCAGATCGCGACAGATTACTGGGAATCAGCCCCAGCATTTT. Translation: CATSRSRQITGNQPQHF.

The CDR3 sequence is CATSRVRDREEAFF. The CDR3 nucleotides read TGTGCCACCAGCAGAGTGAGGGACAGGGAGGAAGCTTTCTTT. The chain uses TRBV15 and TRBJ1-1; 9 bases are shared with TRBD1. CDR1 is LNHNV, CDR2 YYDKDF, per germline (reference sequence). The CDR3 is 14 residues long. J was trimmed by 8 bases and V by 1 base; bases with no gene match: 5.

Turning to this clonotype: One junction end does not reproduce the germline sequence, and a read error may be involved. The rearrangement links TRBV5-3 to TRBJ2-3; 8 bases are shared with TRBD1. TRBV5-3 has ORF status, its function being uncertain. This CDR3 spans 16 amino acids. The CDR3 nucleotides are TGTGCCAGCAGCTGGACCGGGACAGGTTATGCAGATACGCAGTATTTT. Translating it yields CASSWTGTGYADTQYF.

This clonotype was observed a handful of times. This chain links TRBV2 with TRBJ2-1; a weak D match, TRBD2 (6 bases). V was pared by 7 bases and J by 7 bases, with 17 bases between. The CDR3 sequence is 14 residues long. Germline V gives CDR1 SNHLY, CDR2 FYNNEI. The chain's CDR3 is CASMATTAGNEQFF. The CDR3 region has the DNA TGTGCCAGCATGGCCACCACGGCGGGGAATGAGCAGTTCTTC.

This clonotype was counted at least ten times. V is TRBV7-2 and J is TRBJ1-5; no clear D gene. The CDR3 has 15 amino acids. The V gene lost 3 bases and the J gene lost 0 bases, with 9 bases spanning the gap. Germline V gene data show CDR1 as SGHTA and CDR2 as FQGNSA. The CDR3 loop is CASSFTAYSNQPQHF. Written as DNA, the CDR3 is TGTGCCAGCAGCTTCACAGCATATAGCAATCAGCCCCAGCATTTT.

The CDR3 DNA is TGTGCCACCAAACCGGGACAGGGAGAGACCCAGTACTTC. Protein: CATKPGQGETQYF. The chain joins TRBV7-2 to TRBJ2-5, with 9 bases lining up with TRBD1. V gave up 10 bases and J gave up 4 bases; unmatched junction bases: 7. The CDR3 spans 13 residues. Germline loops: CDR1 SGHTA, CDR2 FQGNSA.

This clonotype was observed many times. The V call is TRBV7-2, the J call TRBJ2-1, with 7 positions matching TRBD2. This CDR3 contains 15 residues. Germline CDR1 and CDR2: SGHTA and FQGNSA. Trimming removed 5 bases from V and 4 bases from J; junction bases left unmatched: 8. DNA of the CDR3: TGTGCCAGCAGCCCTAGGGCTAGCGGTTACAATGAGCAGTTCTTC. This encodes CASSPRASGYNEQFF. Full variable domain (remainder filled in from reference TRBV7-2 and TRBJ2-1): GAGVSQSPSNKVTEKGKDVELRCDPISGHTALYWYRQSLGQGLEFLIYFQGNSAPDKSGLPSDRFSAERTGGSVSTLTIQRTQQEDSAVYLCASSPRASGYNEQFFGPGTRLTVL.

V usage is TRBV20-1 and J usage is TRBJ2-1; D possibly corresponds to TRBD2 (5 bases). The length of the CDR3 is 18 residues. Germline V gene data show CDR1 as DFQATT and CDR2 as SNEGSKA (reference sequence). The V and J ends lost 2 bases and 0 bases respectively, with 20 bases between them. CDR3 DNA: TGCAGTGCTAGACCCCTTCATAGAGCGGCTAGCTCCTACAATGAGCAGTTCTTC. This encodes CSARPLHRAASSYNEQFF.

The chain joins TRBV10-3 to TRBJ2-3; D is unresolved. Germline CDR1 reads ENHRY; CDR2 reads SYGVKD. V was cut by 10 bases and J by 2 bases, with 10 bases left in between. CDR3 length equals 12 residues. The CDR3 DNA follows: TGTGCCACCCAAGCGACCACAGATACGCAGTATTTT. It specifies CATQATTDTQYF.

The rearrangement joins TRBV7-2 to TRBJ1-5; D remains ambiguous. The CDR3 covers 15 residues. V was cut by 4 bases and J by 0 bases, with 10 bases left in between. Germline values: CDR1 SGHTA, CDR2 FQGNSA. The CDR3 loop is CASSCQVYSNQPQHF. The DNA for the CDR3 is TGTGCCAGCAGCTGCCAGGTTTATAGCAATCAGCCCCAGCATTTT.

The rearrangement joins TRBV11-2 to TRBJ2-1; 11 bases line up with TRBD2. The CDR3 covers 16 residues. Trimming took 5 bases from V and 8 from J; bases not matched to a gene: 11. Germline CDR1 SGHAT, CDR2 FQNNGV. The CDR3 loop reads CASSTEPSGRFDEQFF. The DNA for the CDR3 is TGTGCCAGCAGCACGGAACCTAGCGGGAGGTTTGATGAGCAGTTCTTC. The variable domain in full, with the rest retrieved from reference TRBV11-2 and TRBJ2-1, is EAGVAQSPRYKIIEKRQSVAFWCNPISGHATLYWYQQILGQGPKLLIQFQNNGVVDDSQLPKDRFSAERLKGVDSTLKIQPAKLEDSAVYLCASSTEPSGRFDEQFFGPGTRLTVL.

This clonotype appeared many times. The rearrangement joins TRBV7-8 to TRBJ2-3; D unclear. Germline CDR1 reads SGHVS; CDR2 reads FQNEAQ. V lost 3 bases and J lost 0, with 7 bases in between. This CDR3 is 14 amino acids long. The CDR3 coding sequence is TGTGCCAGCAGCTTGGACCAAAGCACAGATACGCAGTATTTT. Protein sequence: CASSLDQSTDTQYF.

The rearrangement uses TRBV12-3 or TRBV12-4 and TRBJ1-1; 7 bases match TRBD1. The CDR3 contains 15 residues. Trimming took 1 base from V and 1 from J; bases not matched to a gene: 3. CDR3 in DNA: TGTGCCAGCAGTTTAGGGGGACAGCAGAACACTGAAGCTTTCTTT. Translation: CASSLGGQQNTEAFF.

The chain combines TRBV4-2 with TRBJ2-7, with D perhaps TRBD1 (6 bases). CDR3 length: 15 residues. V gave up 5 bases and J gave up 2 bases, with 16 bases separating them. CDR1 is LGHNA and CDR2 is YNFKEQ in the germline V gene. CDR3 region: CASSEQTQGTYEQYF. The CDR3 bases are TGTGCCAGCAGCGAACAAACACAGGGAACCTACGAGCAGTACTTC.